The 6 T cell receptor beta chains reported below all come from one sample, sequenced in a study of T cell responses to AZD1222 COVID-19 vaccine. The table came from immunoSEQ multiplex PCR; TCRdb's copy has only in-frame clones and leaves some out. The profile shows over 130,000 clones, just under 95% of them singletons. The sample was peripheral blood, taken on day 0 of AZD1222 vaccination. The origin of the receptors is an adult in good health.

Of note for this clone: At the DNA level, this CDR3 is encoded by other sequences in the same sample as well. The chain couples TRBV5-1 to TRBJ2-5, with D possibly being TRBD2 (5 bases). Germline V gene data show CDR1 as SGHRS and CDR2 as YFSETQ. CDR3 size: 13 residues. V shed 0 bases and J shed 2 bases, with 5 bases lying between them. As DNA, the CDR3 is TGCGCCAGCAGCTTGGGAGGGCAAGAGACCCAGTACTTC. It is translated as CASSLGGQETQYF.

This chain's CDR3 is CASSLATGFSYNEQFF. In nucleotides, the CDR3 is TGCGCCAGCAGCTTGGCCACCGGGTTTTCCTACAATGAGCAGTTCTTC. V is TRBV5-1 and J is TRBJ2-1; D is undetermined. This CDR3 has 16 residues. Per germline, CDR1 SGHRS and CDR2 YFSETQ. V lost 0 bases and J 1 base, leaving 11 bases between the germline ends.

This clone was observed a single time. This chain connects TRBV7-2 to TRBJ1-6; D is unresolved. V gave up 1 base and J gave up 8 bases, with 6 bases separating them. This CDR3 contains 13 residues. CDR1 SGHTA and CDR2 FQGNSA come from the germline V gene. In DNA, the CDR3 is TGTGCCAGCAGCTTAGATGCGTATTCACCCCTCCACTTT. As protein: CASSLDAYSPLHF.

The chain recombines TRBV5-1 with TRBJ2-7; D ambiguous. The germline V gene has CDR1 SGHRS and CDR2 YFSETQ. This CDR3 comprises 14 residues. V was cut by 1 base and J by 5 bases, with 13 bases left in between. The CDR3 is CASSLSGTRNEQYF. In DNA form, the CDR3 reads TGCGCCAGCAGCTTGTCGGGTACGCGGAACGAGCAGTACTTC.

A note on this clone: One end of the junction is discordant with germline, which a read error may explain. The V call is TRBV3-1 (or the pseudogene TRBV3-2), the J call TRBJ1-2; maybe TRBD1 (5 bases). This CDR3 has 13 residues. Germline V gene lookup returns CDR1 LGHDT and CDR2 YNNKEL (reference sequence). The CDR3 DNA reads as TGTGCCAGCAGCCAAGGTTTCCCAGTCCCGGGGCACTTC. Translating gives CASSQGFPVPGHF.

DNA of the CDR3: TGTGCCAGCAGCTTAGGGGGAACGAACACTGAAGCTTTCTTT. Translated, it gives CASSLGGTNTEAFF. This rearrangement joins TRBV7-9 to TRBJ1-1; D unresolved. The CDR3 is 14 residues long. Deletions cut 1 base from V and 1 base from J, with 7 bases between. The germline gives CDR1 SEHNR, CDR2 FQNEAQ (reference sequence). The full variable domain, with the rest looked up from reference TRBV7-9 and TRBJ1-1, is DTGVSQNPRHKITKRGQNVTFRCDPISEHNRLYWYRQTLGQGPEFLTYFQNEAQLEKSRLLSDRFSAERPKGSFSTLEIQRTEQGDSAMYLCASSLGGTNTEAFFGQGTRLTVV.